The source of this TCR beta chain is a study of post-analysis software for immune sequencing data. Study observations and caveats: Relative to controls, patients had 4 or 5 TRBV segments at higher frequency, with TRBV5-6, TRBV5-1 and TRBV20-1 among these. Controls had significantly higher normalized Chao1 diversity than multiple sclerosis patients.

Unique-molecular-identifier-tagged TCR beta cDNA libraries were used. T cells, roughly 1 to 10 million of them, yielded roughly 550,000 cDNA molecules. TCRdb fed the PCR reads into MiXCR, producing one record per CDR3 protein. Found here are over 700,000 distinct CDR3 sequences, roughly 29% of them singletons; the top ten hold 0.56%. A few counts support this clonotype. Its antigen is not known. The V gene's germline CDR1 is SGHRS and CDR2 YFSETQ. Trimming shortened V by 0 bases and J by 1 base, and 12 bases separated the two germline ends. The CDR3 contains 16 residues. The TCR originated in a girl aged 5 to 17 with multiple sclerosis. The specimen was blood. This chain connects TRBV5-1 to TRBJ2-3; D may be TRBD1 (5 bases). In DNA form, the CDR3 reads TGCGCCAGCAGCTTGGCCGTCCTAGGGGGCACAGATACGCAGTATTTT. Its translation is CASSLAVLGGTDTQYF.